This TCR beta chain was captured by sequencing in a study of blood T cell repertoires in COVID-19. Study context: COVID-19 samples collected from the United States, Italy and Spain covered acute and convalescent phases. T cells, B-cell-depleted T cells, or PBMCs supplied cDNA or gDNA.

Germline V gene data show CDR1 as MNHEY and CDR2 as SVGAGI. V shed 0 bases and J shed 3 bases, with 11 bases lying between them. There are 15 residues in the CDR3. Only in-frame clones appear in the TCRdb table, and some are missing; sequencing was by immunoSEQ multiplex PCR. The sample lists approximately 120,000 clones, about three quarters occurring once. This TCR was sampled from a woman in her 70s with acute or convalescent COVID-19. The rearrangement links TRBV6-5 to TRBJ1-2; tentatively, D is TRBD1 (6 bases). The source material was peripheral blood. The CDR3 DNA sequence: TGTGCCAGCAGTTACTCGATCGCAGGGGACTATGGCTACACCTTC. Translation: CASSYSIAGDYGYTF.